This T cell receptor beta chain was sequenced for a study of PD-1 blockade in classical Hodgkin lymphoma. Across the study: Administration of nivolumab to patients was at 3 mg/kg intravenously every 2 weeks. Whole-study results and caveats: Excluded were patients who started nivolumab under 1 year after ASCT, a group that had lower diversity.

Here immunoSEQ multiplex PCR was the method, and the copy in TCRdb shows in-frame clones only, minus some. The repertoire holds fewer than 50,000 clones, with roughly 86% as singletons. Worth noting for this clone: The antigen is not known.

No patient escaped relapse after autologous stem cell transplantation, and brentuximab vedotin exposure varied. Trimming cost V 6 bases and J 8 bases; bases outside gene matches: 10. The CDR3 consists of 14 residues. Germline values: CDR1 SNHLY, CDR2 FYNNEI. The receptor's source is a human donor with classical Hodgkin lymphoma. The rearrangement joins TRBV2 to TRBJ2-1, with TRBD2 matching over 7 bases. The specimen was peripheral blood mononuclear cells (PBMCs), collected before the second cycle of nivolumab. CDR3 residues: CASRGEGLVDEQFF. In DNA, the CDR3 is TGTGCCAGCAGAGGGGAGGGCTTAGTCGATGAGCAGTTCTTC.